Following are 23 T cell receptor beta chains from one sample sequenced in a study of T cell clonotyping in hematopoietic cell transplantation. Data came from immunoSEQ multiplex PCR; TCRdb stores just in-frame clones and leaves some out. The profile covers approximately 12,000 clones, with roughly nine tenths appearing a single time and about 16% taken by the ten largest. The sample consisted of PBMCs, taken 100 days after allogeneic stem cell transplant. Source of these receptors: a female patient between 55 and 75 years old who had an allogeneic stem cell transplant from an unrelated donor, so the T cells may come from the graft donor. Some clones in this sample may be carry-over from other donors' samples.

In DNA form, the CDR3 reads TGTGCCATCAGCAGGGAATCTGGGGCCAACGTCCTGACTTTC. It encodes CAISRESGANVLTF. This chain joins TRBV10-3 and TRBJ2-6; tentatively, D is TRBD1 (5 bases). Germline V lookup: CDR1 ENHRY, CDR2 SYGVKD. V gave up 6 bases and J gave up 1 base, with 7 bases separating them. The CDR3 is 14 amino acids.

The chain combines TRBV6-6 with TRBJ2-7; D gene ambiguous. Germline V gene sequence: CDR1 MNHNY, CDR2 SVGAGI (reference sequence). The CDR3 covers 11 residues. V lost 5 bases and J 4 bases, leaving 6 bases between the germline ends. CDR3 nucleotide sequence: TGTGCCAGCAGTCTAATATACGAGCAGTACTTC. Its protein is CASSLIYEQYF.

This clone was seen only a few times. Other DNA sequences within the sample encode an identical CDR3. The V and J genes are TRBV14 and TRBJ2-5; tentatively, D is TRBD2 (6 bases). Germline V CDR1 and CDR2: SGHDN, FVKESK. CDR3 size: 14 residues. V was clipped by 5 bases and J by 5 bases, with 15 bases between them. The CDR3 coding sequence is TGTGCCAGCAGCGCGCGGGCAGGGACTGAGACCCAGTACTTC. Encoded protein: CASSARAGTETQYF. The complete variable domain, with remaining parts taken from reference TRBV14 and TRBJ2-5, reads EAGVTQFPSHSVIEKGQTVTLRCDPISGHDNLYWYRRVMGKEIKFLLHFVKESKQDESGMPNNRFLAERTGGTYSTLKVQPAELEDSGVYFCASSARAGTETQYFGPGTRLLVL.

This clone was detected once. V gene TRBV10-2 combines with J gene TRBJ1-2; D ambiguous. The germline gives CDR1 WSHSY, CDR2 SAAADI. The CDR3 has 15 amino acids. Trimming took 2 bases from V and 2 from J, leaving 12 bases between them. CDR3 coding DNA: TGCGCCAGCAGTGAGCTTGGCCTATTAAACTATGGCTACACCTTC. Residues: CASSELGLLNYGYTF.

V is TRBV6-5 and J is TRBJ1-2; the D is unclear. CDR1 is MNHEY, CDR2 SVGAGI, per germline. V lost 2 bases and J lost 1, with 14 bases in between. The length of the CDR3 is 16 residues. CDR3 nucleotide sequence: TGTGCCAGCAGTTACAGGCCCGGGGTCGATAACTATGGCTACACCTTC. Protein product: CASSYRPGVDNYGYTF.

The gene calls are TRBV6-6 and TRBJ2-5; 7 positions agree with TRBD1. The germline V gene has CDR1 MNHNY and CDR2 SVGAGI (reference sequence). This CDR3 has 15 amino acids. V was pared by 6 bases and J by 4 bases, with 11 bases of the junction left unmatched. Written as DNA, the CDR3 is TGTGCCAGCAGCACCGGCGACAGGGTTGCAGAGACCCAGTACTTC. Amino acids: CASSTGDRVAETQYF.

The rearrangement uses TRBV11-2 and TRBJ1-2, with 8 bases fitting TRBD1. Germline-derived CDR1 and CDR2 are SGHAT and FQNNGV. Trimming cost V 5 bases and J 3 bases; bases outside gene matches: 2. CDR3 size: 13 residues. DNA of the CDR3: TGTGCCAGCAGCCCGGGACAGGACTATGGCTACACCTTC. This sequence encodes CASSPGQDYGYTF.

This clone was seen just once. V is TRBV6-5 and J is TRBJ1-5; D unclear. V lost 5 bases and J lost 7, with 12 bases in between. The CDR3 is made up of 13 amino acids. CDR1 and CDR2 from the germline V gene are MNHEY and SVGAGI. CDR3 nucleotide sequence: TGTGCCAGCAGTAACAGAGGAAACCAGCCCCAGCATTTT. It encodes CASSNRGNQPQHF.

The chain links TRBV29-1 to TRBJ1-1; maybe TRBD1 (5 bases). Trimming pared 5 bases from V and 1 base from J, leaving 11 bases between. This CDR3 has 13 amino acids. Germline V gene lookup returns CDR1 SQVTM and CDR2 ANQGSEA. CDR3 in amino acids: CSVQDGGNTEAFF. In DNA form, the CDR3 reads TGCAGCGTTCAGGACGGGGGGAACACTGAAGCTTTCTTT. Together with reference TRBV29-1 and TRBJ1-1, the CDR3 gives the full variable domain: SAVISQKPSRDICQRGTSLTIQCQVDSQVTMMFWYRQQPGQSLTLIATANQGSEATYESGFVIDKFPISRPNLTFSTLTVSNMSPEDSSIYLCSVQDGGNTEAFFGQGTRLTVV.

This chain connects TRBV5-6 to TRBJ2-7; 13 bases line up with TRBD2. The V gene end was trimmed by 5 bases and the J gene end by 4 bases; junction bases not matched to a gene: 9. The germline gives CDR1 SGHDT, CDR2 YYEEEE. This CDR3 contains 16 residues. The CDR3 loop is CASRAGLAGDTYEQYF. DNA of the CDR3: TGTGCCAGCAGGGCCGGACTAGCGGGAGATACGTACGAGCAGTACTTC.

The V gene is TRBV28, the J gene TRBJ2-2; 12 nucleotides match TRBD2. This CDR3 has 18 residues. V gave up 5 bases and J gave up 0 bases; unmatched junction bases: 7. Germline V gives CDR1 MDHEN, CDR2 SYDVKM. For the CDR3, the DNA is TGTGCCAGCAGTGCCTCCGGGACTAGCGGGTCGAACACCGGGGAGCTGTTTTTT. Its translation is CASSASGTSGSNTGELFF.

The sample holds a few counts of this clone. The V gene is TRBV27, the J gene TRBJ2-2, with D perhaps TRBD2 (5 bases). The CDR3 is 15 amino acids. CDR1 is MNHEY, CDR2 SMNVEV, per germline (reference sequence). V lost 2 bases and J lost 3, with 10 bases in between. The CDR3 region is CASSLSGWDTGELFF. CDR3 nucleotides: TGTGCCAGCAGTTTAAGCGGTTGGGACACCGGGGAGCTGTTTTTT.

This sequence joins TRBV5-1 and TRBJ1-1, with D possibly being TRBD1 (5 bases). Trimming took off 0 bases at V and 1 base at J, with 10 bases between the two ends. The CDR3 sequence is 15 residues long. CDR1 is SGHRS and CDR2 is YFSETQ in the germline V gene. Written as DNA, the CDR3 is TGCGCCAGCAGCTTGGGCGGGGGAGGGAACACTGAAGCTTTCTTT. Protein sequence: CASSLGGGGNTEAFF.

This clone was seen a single time. The rearrangement uses TRBV5-1 and TRBJ2-7; TRBD2 agrees at 14 bases. CDR3 length: 14 residues. Per the germline V gene, CDR1 is SGHRS and CDR2 is YFSETQ. V shed 4 bases and J 5 bases; nucleotides not matched to a gene: 2. This CDR3 reads CASSLGLAGDEQYV. The CDR3 DNA is TGCGCCAGCAGCCTGGGACTAGCGGGAGACGAGCAGTACGTC.

The J gene is TRBJ2-2, the V gene TRBV27; 7 bases map to TRBD2. The CDR3 runs 14 residues. Losses at the gene ends were 7 bases for V and 7 bases for J; bases not matched to a gene: 9. Germline V lookup: CDR1 MNHEY, CDR2 SMNVEV (reference sequence). CDR3 in DNA: TGTGCCAGCACGGGGGGAGGCGGACGCGGGGAGCTGTTTTTT. Its translation is CASTGGGGRGELFF.

The rearrangement joins TRBV11-1 to TRBJ2-7, with D perhaps assigned TRBD1 or TRBD2 (5 bases each). V was clipped by 5 bases and J by 4 bases, with 18 bases between them. The germline V gene has CDR1 SGHAT and CDR2 FQDESV (reference sequence). The CDR3 contains 15 residues. The CDR3, as DNA: TGTGCCAGCAGCGCCCCGGGACCTTCCCTTTACGAGCAGTACTTC. This codes for CASSAPGPSLYEQYF.

Notes on this clone: Germline is not matched at one junction end, which may reflect a read error. V and J are TRBV19 and TRBJ2-1; unclear D gene. CDR3 length: 15 residues. Germline CDR1 reads LNHDA; CDR2 reads SQIVND (reference sequence). CDR3 residues: CASSLDPSPYNEQFF. Here the CDR3 DNA reads TGTGCCAGTAGTCTAGACCCGTCCCCCTACAATGAGCAGTTCTTC.

This rearrangement joins TRBV29-1 to TRBJ2-2; D gene ambiguous. Trimming took 6 bases from V and 6 from J, leaving 11 bases between them. This CDR3 comprises 12 residues. Germline values: CDR1 SQVTM, CDR2 ANQGSEA. DNA for the CDR3: TGCAGCGTGGGAAGGGATTCCGGGGAGCTGTTTTTT. This codes for CSVGRDSGELFF.

This clone occurred once. The chain is built from TRBV19 and TRBJ2-7; 11 bases are shared with TRBD1. V trimming: 6 bases; J trimming: 1 base; junction bases outside the gene matches: 5. Germline V gene data show CDR1 as LNHDA and CDR2 as SQIVND (reference sequence). The CDR3 spans 15 residues. The DNA for the CDR3 is TGTGCCAGTAGGAAGGACAGGGGGCGTTCCTACGAGCAGTACTTC. As protein: CASRKDRGRSYEQYF.

This chain links TRBV6-5 with TRBJ2-2; TRBD1 matches 9 bases. The V gene end was trimmed by 4 bases and the J gene end by 4 bases; junction bases not matched to a gene: 7. Germline V gene data show CDR1 as MNHEY and CDR2 as SVGAGI. The CDR3 has 16 amino acids. CDR3 bases: TGTGCCAGCAGTTCCCCTCAGGACAGGGGCACCGGGGAGCTGTTTTTT. Protein product: CASSSPQDRGTGELFF.

The J gene is TRBJ2-5, the V gene TRBV6-6, with 10 bases fitting TRBD2. Germline trimming cut 7 bases from V and 0 bases from J; bases unmatched to any gene: 8. This CDR3 region has 16 residues. Germline CDR1 is MNHNY and CDR2 is SVGAGI (reference sequence). The CDR3 is CASTRLLAGYQETQYF. The CDR3 nucleotides are TGTGCCAGCACACGGTTACTAGCGGGATACCAAGAGACCCAGTACTTC.

The rearrangement joins TRBV27 to TRBJ2-7; 8 nucleotides match TRBD1. V lost 5 bases, J lost 4 bases, and 4 bases stayed unmatched. Germline CDR1 MNHEY, CDR2 SMNVEV (reference sequence). CDR3 length equals 13 residues. The CDR3 is CASSPQGEYEQYF. DNA of the CDR3: TGTGCCAGCAGTCCACAGGGGGAATACGAGCAGTACTTC.

The chain has TRBV7-2 and TRBJ2-1; 7 positions agree with TRBD2. Germline V gene lookup returns CDR1 SGHTA and CDR2 FQGNSA. The CDR3 sequence is 18 residues long. The V and J ends lost 0 bases and 7 bases, in that order; junction bases with no gene match: 15. CDR3 coding DNA: TGTGCCAGCAGCTTAGCCCTGACTAGCCCCACGGTCGGGAATGAGCAGTTCTTC. The encoded protein is CASSLALTSPTVGNEQFF. The full variable domain, its missing parts supplied by reference TRBV7-2 and TRBJ2-1, is GAGVSQSPSNKVTEKGKDVELRCDPISGHTALYWYRQSLGQGLEFLIYFQGNSAPDKSGLPSDRFSAERTGGSVSTLTIQRTQQEDSAVYLCASSLALTSPTVGNEQFFGPGTRLTVL.